This T cell receptor beta chain is drawn from a study of Ad26.COV2.S vaccination and SARS-CoV-2 variants. Overall study context: Once, or twice with 56 days between doses, Ad26.COV2.S was given intramuscularly. Whole-study findings and limits: In vaccinated individuals, spike-specific CD8+ and CD4+ T cell responses reportedly displayed substantial breadth.

From germline, CDR1 is LGHDT and CDR2 YNNKEL (reference sequence). This CDR3 contains 15 residues. As regards this clone: Its antigen is as yet unknown. The junction departs from the called germline gene at one end, perhaps through a read error.

Some clones are missing from TCRdb's copy, which holds only in-frame ones; the method was immunoSEQ multiplex PCR. The sample lists around 500,000 clones, about 89% occurring once. Treatment denoted: roughly 19 received Ad26.COV2.S at low or high dose, single or two shots; about 5 received placebo; per-sample allocation not given. Following the first vaccine or placebo injection, samples were taken on day 63. Source: peripheral blood, taken in a trial of Ad26.COV2.S vaccine versus placebo. The chain couples TRBV3-1 (or the pseudogene TRBV3-2) to TRBJ1-2; 8 nucleotides align to TRBD1. This receptor was obtained from a person aged 18-60 years who received the Ad26.COV2.S COVID-19 vaccine or a placebo. The CDR3 sequence: CASSQTDRVLNGYTF. The CDR3 DNA reads as TGTGCCAGCAGCCAGACGGACAGGGTGTTGAATGGCTACACTTTC.